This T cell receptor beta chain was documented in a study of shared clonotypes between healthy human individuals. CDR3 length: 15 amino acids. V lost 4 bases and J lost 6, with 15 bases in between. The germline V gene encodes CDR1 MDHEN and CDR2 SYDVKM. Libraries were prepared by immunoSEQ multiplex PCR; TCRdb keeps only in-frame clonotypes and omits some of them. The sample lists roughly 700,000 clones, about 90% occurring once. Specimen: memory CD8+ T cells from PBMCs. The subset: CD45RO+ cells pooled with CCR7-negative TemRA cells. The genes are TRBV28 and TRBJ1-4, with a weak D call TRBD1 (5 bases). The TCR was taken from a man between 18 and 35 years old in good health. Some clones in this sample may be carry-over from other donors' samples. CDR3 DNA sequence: TGTGCCAGCAGTTCAGTTTACGGGACTTATGAAAAACTGTTTTTT. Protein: CASSSVYGTYEKLFF.